These 9 T cell receptor beta chains originate from one sample sequenced in a study of CD8+ T cells in alopecia areata. Indicated treatment: oral pan-JAK inhibitor, 5-10 mg twice daily. Reverse transcription of extracted RNA yielded cDNA, which provided the sequencing template. This table comes from immunoSEQ multiplex PCR, and its TCRdb copy is limited to in-frame clones, with some not included. The sample shows about 210,000 clones, approximately 45% of them seen only once. The material was CD4+ T cells sorted from blood, obtained at approximately week 39, from a patient treated with tofacitinib. Every receptor here comes from a human donor with alopecia areata.

The V gene is TRBV30, the J gene TRBJ2-2; TRBD1 or TRBD2 may be the D gene (5 bases each). The V end lost 1 base, the J end lost 6 bases, and 15 bases lay between the germline ends. The length of the CDR3 is 15 residues. Looked up from germline, CDR1 is GTSNPN and CDR2 is SVGIG (reference sequence). CDR3 in amino acids: CAWSAGPREPGELFF. The CDR3 region has the DNA TGTGCCTGGAGTGCGGGACCACGCGAACCCGGGGAGCTGTTTTTT.

The table lists this clone with a few counts. This chain connects TRBV5-1 to TRBJ2-2, with TRBD2 as a possible D gene (5 bases). This CDR3 has 15 residues. CDR1 is SGHRS, CDR2 YFSETQ, per germline. V was trimmed by 2 bases and J by 0 bases, leaving 8 bases between them. The chain's CDR3 is CASSFLGANTGELFF. CDR3 DNA: TGCGCCAGCAGCTTCCTCGGGGCGAACACCGGGGAGCTGTTTTTT.

The table lists this clone with a few counts. The gene calls are TRBV11-3 and TRBJ2-1, with a tentative D call TRBD2 (5 bases). The length of the CDR3 is 15 residues. The V gene lost 2 bases and the J gene lost 6 bases, with 14 bases spanning the gap. The germline gives CDR1 SGHNT, CDR2 YENEEA. CDR3 DNA sequence: TGTGCCAGCAGCTTAAGGCACGACTACCCCAATGAGCAGTTCTTC. It yields the protein CASSLRHDYPNEQFF.

The CDR3 loop is CASSPWTGGTKNIQYF. As DNA, the CDR3 is TGTGCCAGCAGCCCCTGGACAGGGGGAACCAAAAACATTCAGTACTTC. The J gene is TRBJ2-4, the V gene TRBV7-3; 10 bases line up with TRBD1. Germline loops: CDR1 SGHTA, CDR2 FQGTGA. The CDR3 is 16 residues long. Trimming cost V 5 bases and J 2 bases; bases outside gene matches: 6.

This chain connects TRBV29-1 to TRBJ1-2, with TRBD1 as a possible D gene (5 bases). The CDR3 spans 14 residues. Trimming took 4 bases from V and 7 from J, leaving 19 bases between them. Germline V lookup: CDR1 SQVTM, CDR2 ANQGSEA. CDR3 amino acids: CSVGFQGDSSGYTF. In DNA, the CDR3 is TGCAGCGTTGGATTCCAGGGAGATAGTAGTGGCTACACCTTC. The full variable domain, completed using reference TRBV29-1 and TRBJ1-2, is SAVISQKPSRDICQRGTSLTIQCQVDSQVTMMFWYRQQPGQSLTLIATANQGSEATYESGFVIDKFPISRPNLTFSTLTVSNMSPEDSSIYLCSVGFQGDSSGYTFGSGTRLTVV.

This clone has more than one count but fewer than ten. The chain is built from TRBV10-3 and TRBJ2-1; D is perhaps TRBD2 (6 bases). Between the trimmed V and J ends, which lost 8 bases and 7 bases, there was a span of 9 bases. Germline-derived CDR1 and CDR2 are ENHRY and SYGVKD. The CDR3 consists of 11 residues. The chain's CDR3 is CAIGGMNEQFF. CDR3 DNA: TGTGCCATCGGGGGGATGAATGAGCAGTTCTTC.

This sequence joins TRBV7-3 and TRBJ2-5; no firm D call. The CDR3 has 16 amino acids. Germline-derived CDR1 and CDR2 are SGHTA and FQGTGA. The V gene lost 2 bases and the J gene lost 5 bases, with 18 bases spanning the gap. The CDR3 coding sequence is TGTGCCAGCAGCTTATTTAGGATATCGTCTGGTGAGACCCAGTACTTC. Translated, it gives CASSLFRISSGETQYF.

This clone has a single count. The chain links TRBV29-1 to TRBJ1-1; D perhaps matches TRBD1 (5 bases). V was pared by 5 bases and J by 1 base, with 17 bases between. Germline loops: CDR1 SQVTM, CDR2 ANQGSEA. This CDR3 is built from 15 residues. DNA for the CDR3: TGCAGCGTTAGACCTCGGGGGGGACCGAACACTGAAGCTTTCTTT. Residues: CSVRPRGGPNTEAFF. The full variable domain, completed using reference TRBV29-1 and TRBJ1-1, is SAVISQKPSRDICQRGTSLTIQCQVDSQVTMMFWYRQQPGQSLTLIATANQGSEATYESGFVIDKFPISRPNLTFSTLTVSNMSPEDSSIYLCSVRPRGGPNTEAFFGQGTRLTVV.

V usage is TRBV7-6 and J usage is TRBJ2-7; D ambiguous. CDR3 size: 15 residues. V lost 0 bases and J 5 bases, leaving 14 bases between the germline ends. CDR1 is SGHVS and CDR2 is FNYEAQ in the germline V gene. CDR3 DNA: TGTGCCAGCAGCTTAGCGCCCGTCCGAACGGACGAGCAGTACTTC. It encodes CASSLAPVRTDEQYF.